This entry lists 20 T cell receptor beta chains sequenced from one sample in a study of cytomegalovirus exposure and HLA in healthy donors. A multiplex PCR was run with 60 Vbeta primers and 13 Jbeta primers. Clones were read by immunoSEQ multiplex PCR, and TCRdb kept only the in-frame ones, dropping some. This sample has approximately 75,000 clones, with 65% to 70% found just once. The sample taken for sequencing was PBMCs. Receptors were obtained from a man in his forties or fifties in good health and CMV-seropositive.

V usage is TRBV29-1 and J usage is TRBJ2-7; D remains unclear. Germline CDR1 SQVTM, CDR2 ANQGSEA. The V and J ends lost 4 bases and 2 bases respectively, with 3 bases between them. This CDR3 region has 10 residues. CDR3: CSVAPYEQYF. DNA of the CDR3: TGCAGCGTTGCTCCCTACGAGCAGTACTTC.

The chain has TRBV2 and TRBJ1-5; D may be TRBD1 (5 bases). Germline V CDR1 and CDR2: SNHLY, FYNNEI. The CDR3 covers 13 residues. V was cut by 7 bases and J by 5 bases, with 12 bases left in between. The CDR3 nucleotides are TGTGCCAGCAATTTACAGGTAGATCAGCCCCAGCATTTT. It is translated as CASNLQVDQPQHF.

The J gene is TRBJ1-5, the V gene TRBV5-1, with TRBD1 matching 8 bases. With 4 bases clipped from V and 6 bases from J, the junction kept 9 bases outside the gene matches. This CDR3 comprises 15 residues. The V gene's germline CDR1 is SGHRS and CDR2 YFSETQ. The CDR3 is CASSVGQAEGQPQHF. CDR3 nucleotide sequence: TGCGCCAGCAGCGTGGGACAGGCGGAAGGTCAGCCCCAGCATTTT. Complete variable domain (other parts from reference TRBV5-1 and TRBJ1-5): KAGVTQTPRYLIKTRGQQVTLSCSPISGHRSVSWYQQTPGQGLQFLFEYFSETQRNKGNFPGRFSGRQFSNSRSEMNVSTLELGDSALYLCASSVGQAEGQPQHFGDGTRLSIL.

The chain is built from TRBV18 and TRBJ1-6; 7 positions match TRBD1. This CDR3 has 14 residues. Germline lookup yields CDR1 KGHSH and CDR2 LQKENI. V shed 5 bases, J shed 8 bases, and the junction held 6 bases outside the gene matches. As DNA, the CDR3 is TGTGCCAGCTCAACGACAGGGACGGATTCACCCCTCCACTTT. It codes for CASSTTGTDSPLHF. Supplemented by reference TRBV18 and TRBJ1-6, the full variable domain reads NAGVMQNPRHLVRRRGQEARLRCSPMKGHSHVYWYRQLPEEGLKFMVYLQKENIIDESGMPKERFSAEFPKEGPSILRIQQVVRGDSAAYFCASSTTGTDSPLHFGNGTRLTVT.

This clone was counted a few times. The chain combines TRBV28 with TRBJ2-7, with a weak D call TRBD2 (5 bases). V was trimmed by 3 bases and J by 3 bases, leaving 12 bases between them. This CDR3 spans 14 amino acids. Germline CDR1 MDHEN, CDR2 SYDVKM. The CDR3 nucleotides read TGTGCCAGCAGTTTCGAGGGATCGGGCTACGAGCAGTACTTC. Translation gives CASSFEGSGYEQYF.

The DNA for the CDR3 is TGTGCCAGCAGCTCGGACAGGGGGCCCTACGAGCAGTACTTC. The encoded protein is CASSSDRGPYEQYF. This chain joins TRBV11-3 and TRBJ2-7; 11 bases agree with TRBD1. The CDR3 totals 14 residues. Germline V CDR1 and CDR2: SGHNT, YENEEA. Trimming removed 4 bases from V and 2 bases from J; junction bases left unmatched: 1.

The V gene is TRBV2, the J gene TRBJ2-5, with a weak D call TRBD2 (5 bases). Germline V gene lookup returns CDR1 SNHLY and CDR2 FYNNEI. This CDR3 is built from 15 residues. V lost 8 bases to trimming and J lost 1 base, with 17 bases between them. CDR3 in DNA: TGTGCCAGCGGTAAGTGGTCGGGATCCCAAGAGACCCAGTACTTC. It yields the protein CASGKWSGSQETQYF.

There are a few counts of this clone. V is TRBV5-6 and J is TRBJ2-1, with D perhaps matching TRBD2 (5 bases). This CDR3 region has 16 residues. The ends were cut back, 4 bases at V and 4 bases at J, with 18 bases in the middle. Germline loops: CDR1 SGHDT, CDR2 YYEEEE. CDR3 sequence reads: CASSPTDGWEYNEQFF. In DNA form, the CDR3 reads TGTGCCAGCAGCCCAACGGACGGGTGGGAGTACAATGAGCAGTTCTTC.

CDR3 bases: TGCGCCAGCAGCTTGGCCGGACAGAGCTCCTATAATTCACCCCTCCACTTT. Residues: CASSLAGQSSYNSPLHF. This chain connects TRBV5-1 to TRBJ1-6; TRBD1 is a possible D gene (6 bases). This CDR3 contains 17 residues. V gave up 0 bases and J gave up 0 bases, with 10 bases separating them. Germline-derived CDR1 and CDR2 are SGHRS and YFSETQ. The variable domain in full, with the rest retrieved from reference TRBV5-1 and TRBJ1-6, is KAGVTQTPRYLIKTRGQQVTLSCSPISGHRSVSWYQQTPGQGLQFLFEYFSETQRNKGNFPGRFSGRQFSNSRSEMNVSTLELGDSALYLCASSLAGQSSYNSPLHFGNGTRLTVT.

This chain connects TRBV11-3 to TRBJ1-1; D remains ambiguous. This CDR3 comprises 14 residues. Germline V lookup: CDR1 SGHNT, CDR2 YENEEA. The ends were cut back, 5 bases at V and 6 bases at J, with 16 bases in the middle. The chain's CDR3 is CASSIPISSSEAFF. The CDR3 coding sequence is TGTGCCAGCAGCATTCCTATTTCTTCTTCTGAAGCTTTCTTT.

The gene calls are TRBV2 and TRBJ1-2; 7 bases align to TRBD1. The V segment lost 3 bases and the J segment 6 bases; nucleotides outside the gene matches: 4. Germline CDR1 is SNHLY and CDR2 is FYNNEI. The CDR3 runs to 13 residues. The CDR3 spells CASSDRGSDGYTF. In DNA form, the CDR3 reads TGTGCCAGCAGTGACAGGGGGTCGGATGGCTACACCTTC.

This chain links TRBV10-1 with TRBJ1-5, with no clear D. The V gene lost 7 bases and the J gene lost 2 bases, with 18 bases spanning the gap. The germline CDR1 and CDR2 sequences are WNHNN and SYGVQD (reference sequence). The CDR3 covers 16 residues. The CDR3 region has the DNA TGCGCCAGCACGACTGAACGGGGTTCGGGCAATCAGCCCCAGCATTTT. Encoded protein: CASTTERGSGNQPQHF.

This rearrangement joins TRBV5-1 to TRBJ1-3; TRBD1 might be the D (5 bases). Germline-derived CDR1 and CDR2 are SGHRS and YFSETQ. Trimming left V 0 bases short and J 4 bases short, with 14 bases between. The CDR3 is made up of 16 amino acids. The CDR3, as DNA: TGCGCCAGCAGCTTGGCCCAGGGCTCAGTCGGAAACACCATATATTTT. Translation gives CASSLAQGSVGNTIYF.

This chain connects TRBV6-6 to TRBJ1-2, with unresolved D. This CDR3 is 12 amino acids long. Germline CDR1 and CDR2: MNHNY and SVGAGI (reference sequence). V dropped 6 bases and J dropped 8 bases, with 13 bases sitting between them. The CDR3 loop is CASSPNSGGYTF. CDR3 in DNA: TGTGCCAGCAGCCCCAACTCGGGAGGCTACACCTTC.

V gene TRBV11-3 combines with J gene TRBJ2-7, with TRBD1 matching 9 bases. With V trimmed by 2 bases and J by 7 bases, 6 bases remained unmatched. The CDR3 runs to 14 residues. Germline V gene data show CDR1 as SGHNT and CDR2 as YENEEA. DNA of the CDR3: TGTGCCAGCAGCTTATTGGGGACAGGGCGTGAGCAGTACTTC. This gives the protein CASSLLGTGREQYF.

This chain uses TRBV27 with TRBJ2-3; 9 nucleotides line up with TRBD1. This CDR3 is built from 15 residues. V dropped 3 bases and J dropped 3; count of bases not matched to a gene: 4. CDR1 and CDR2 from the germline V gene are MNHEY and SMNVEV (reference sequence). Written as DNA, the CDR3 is TGTGCCAGCAGTTTGAACAGGGGGCAGACAGATACGCAGTATTTT. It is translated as CASSLNRGQTDTQYF.

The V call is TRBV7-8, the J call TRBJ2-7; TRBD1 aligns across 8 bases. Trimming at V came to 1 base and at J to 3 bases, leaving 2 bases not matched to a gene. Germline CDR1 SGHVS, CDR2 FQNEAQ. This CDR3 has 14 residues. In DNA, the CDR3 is TGTGCCAGCAGCTTAGGGGACAGGCGCTACGAGCAGTACTTC. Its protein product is CASSLGDRRYEQYF. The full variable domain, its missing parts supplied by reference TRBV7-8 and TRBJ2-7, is GAGVSQSPRYKVAKRGQDVALRCDPISGHVSLFWYQQALGQGPEFLTYFQNEAQLDKSGLPSDRFFAERPEGSVSTLKIQRTQQEDSAVYLCASSLGDRRYEQYFGPGTRLTVT.

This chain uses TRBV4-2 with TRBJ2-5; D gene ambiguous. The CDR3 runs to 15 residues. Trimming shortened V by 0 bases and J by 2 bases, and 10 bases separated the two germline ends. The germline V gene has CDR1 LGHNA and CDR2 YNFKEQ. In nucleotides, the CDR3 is TGTGCCAGCAGCCAAGATCGGTCGAGACAAGAGACCCAGTACTTC. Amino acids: CASSQDRSRQETQYF.

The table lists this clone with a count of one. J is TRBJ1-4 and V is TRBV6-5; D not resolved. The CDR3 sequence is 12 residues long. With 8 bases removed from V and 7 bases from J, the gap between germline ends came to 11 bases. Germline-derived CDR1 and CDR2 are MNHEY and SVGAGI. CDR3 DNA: TGTGCCAGCGGGGAGGTTCGTGAAAAACTGTTTTTT. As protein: CASGEVREKLFF.

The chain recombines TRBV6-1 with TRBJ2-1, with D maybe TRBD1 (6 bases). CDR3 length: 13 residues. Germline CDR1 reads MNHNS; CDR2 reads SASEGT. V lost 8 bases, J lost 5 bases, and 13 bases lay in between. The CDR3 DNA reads TGTGCCAGCCGGCGGCAGGGGAACAATGAGCAGTTCTTC. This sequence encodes CASRRQGNNEQFF.